The clone carrying this TCR beta chain has a single count. These data belong to a study of blood T cell repertoires in COVID-19. In the study overall: COVID-19 samples collected from the United States, Italy and Spain covered acute and convalescent phases. PBMCs, B-cell-depleted T cells, or T cells were the source of the cDNA or gDNA that made up the material.

Germline CDR1 and CDR2: WNHNN and SYGVQD (reference sequence). V was pared by 8 bases and J by 8 bases, with 11 bases of the junction left unmatched. The CDR3 runs 14 residues. Study processing details: Nucleated cell counts were estimated from reference gene primer amplification. The method was immunoSEQ multiplex PCR; TCRdb's version includes in-frame clones alone and lacks a portion of them. The DNA gave D and trimming, while V, J and clone size come from that table. Of 95,000 to 150,000 clones in the sample, around nine tenths are singletons; the top ten hold approximately 1.2%. The sample comprised peripheral blood. The receptor was derived from a woman of 80 years or more with acute or convalescent COVID-19. The chain has TRBV10-1 and TRBJ1-4; 7 bases map to TRBD1. The CDR3 is CASGARDSEEKLFF. CDR3 in DNA: TGCGCCAGCGGAGCCCGGGACAGTGAGGAAAAACTGTTTTTT.